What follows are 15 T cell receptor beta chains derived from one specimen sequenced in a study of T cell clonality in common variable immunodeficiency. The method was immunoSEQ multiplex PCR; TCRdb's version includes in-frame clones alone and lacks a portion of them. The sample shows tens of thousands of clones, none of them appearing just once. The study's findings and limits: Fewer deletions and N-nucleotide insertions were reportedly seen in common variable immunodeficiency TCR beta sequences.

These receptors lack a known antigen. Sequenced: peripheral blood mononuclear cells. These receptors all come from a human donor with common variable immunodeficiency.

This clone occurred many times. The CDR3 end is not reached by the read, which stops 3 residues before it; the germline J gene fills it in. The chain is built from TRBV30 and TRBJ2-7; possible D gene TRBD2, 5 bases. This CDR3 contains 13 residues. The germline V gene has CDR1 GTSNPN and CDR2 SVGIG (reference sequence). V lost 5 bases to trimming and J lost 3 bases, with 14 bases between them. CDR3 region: CAWDYLTSYEQYF. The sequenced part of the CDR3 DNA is TGTGCCTGGGATTACCTTACTAGCTACGAG.

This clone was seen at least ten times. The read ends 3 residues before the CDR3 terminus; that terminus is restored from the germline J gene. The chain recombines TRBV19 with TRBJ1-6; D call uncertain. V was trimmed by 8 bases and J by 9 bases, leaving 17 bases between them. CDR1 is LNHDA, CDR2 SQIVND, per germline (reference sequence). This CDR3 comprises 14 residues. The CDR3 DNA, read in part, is TGTGCCAGTTCAAGAGGAGATTCGGGTTCACCC. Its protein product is CASSRGDSGSP. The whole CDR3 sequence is CASSRGDSGSPLHF.

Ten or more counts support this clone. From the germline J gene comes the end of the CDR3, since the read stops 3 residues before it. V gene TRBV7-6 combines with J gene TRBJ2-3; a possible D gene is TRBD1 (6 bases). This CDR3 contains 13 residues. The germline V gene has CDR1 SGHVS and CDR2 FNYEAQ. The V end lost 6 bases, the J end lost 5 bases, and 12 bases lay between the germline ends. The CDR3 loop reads CASRPTGLDTQYF. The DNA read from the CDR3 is TGTGCCAGCAGACCTACAGGGTTAGATACG.

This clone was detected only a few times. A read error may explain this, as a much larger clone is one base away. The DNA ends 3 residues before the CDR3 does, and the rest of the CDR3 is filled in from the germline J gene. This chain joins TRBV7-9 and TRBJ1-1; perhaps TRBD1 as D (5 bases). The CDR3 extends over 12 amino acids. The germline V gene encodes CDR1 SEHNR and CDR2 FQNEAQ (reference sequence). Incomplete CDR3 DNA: TGTTCCAGCAGCTTAAGGCAGGGTGAA. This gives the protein CSSSLRQGE. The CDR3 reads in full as CSSSLRQGEAFF.

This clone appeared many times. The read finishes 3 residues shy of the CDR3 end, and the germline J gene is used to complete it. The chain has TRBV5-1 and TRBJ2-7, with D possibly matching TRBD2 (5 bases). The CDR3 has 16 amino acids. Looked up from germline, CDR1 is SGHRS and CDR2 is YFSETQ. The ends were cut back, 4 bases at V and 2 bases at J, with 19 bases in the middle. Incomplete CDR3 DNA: TGCGCCAGCAGCGATCCCCAAGGAAACGGGGCCTACGAG. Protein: CASSDPQGNGAYE. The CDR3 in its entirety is CASSDPQGNGAYEQYF. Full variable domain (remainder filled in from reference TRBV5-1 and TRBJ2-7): KAGVTQTPRYLIKTRGQQVTLSCSPISGHRSVSWYQQTPGQGLQFLFEYFSETQRNKGNFPGRFSGRQFSNSRSEMNVSTLELGDSALYLCASSDPQGNGAYEQYFGPGTRLTVT.

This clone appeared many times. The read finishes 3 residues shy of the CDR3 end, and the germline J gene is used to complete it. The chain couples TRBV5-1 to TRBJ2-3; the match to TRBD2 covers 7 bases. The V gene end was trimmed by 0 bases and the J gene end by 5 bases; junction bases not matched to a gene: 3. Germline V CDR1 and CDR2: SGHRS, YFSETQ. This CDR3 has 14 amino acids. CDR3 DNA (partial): TGCGCCAGCAGCTTGGCTCTAGCGGAAGATACG. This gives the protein CASSLALAEDT. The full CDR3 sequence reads CASSLALAEDTQYF.

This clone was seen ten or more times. Partial CDR3 DNA: TGTGCCAGCAGCCAACCGGGACAAGGAAACAATGAG. It encodes CASSQPGQGNNE. The full CDR3 reads CASSQPGQGNNEQFF. The V call is TRBV6-4, the J call TRBJ2-1, with a weak D call TRBD1 (6 bases). The read terminates 3 residues ahead of where the CDR3 ends, so the germline J gene completes it. V was trimmed by 6 bases and J by 5 bases, leaving 17 bases between them. The length of the CDR3 is 15 residues. Germline values: CDR1 MRHNA, CDR2 SNTAGT.

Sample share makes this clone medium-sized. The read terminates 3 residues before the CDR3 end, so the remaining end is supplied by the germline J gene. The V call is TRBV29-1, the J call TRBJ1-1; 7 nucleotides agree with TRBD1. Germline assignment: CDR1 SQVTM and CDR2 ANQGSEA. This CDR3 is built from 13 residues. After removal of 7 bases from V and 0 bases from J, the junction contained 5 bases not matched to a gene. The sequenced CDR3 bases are TGCAGCGCTTTGACAGGGCTGAACACTGAA. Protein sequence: CSALTGLNTE. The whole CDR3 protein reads CSALTGLNTEAFF.

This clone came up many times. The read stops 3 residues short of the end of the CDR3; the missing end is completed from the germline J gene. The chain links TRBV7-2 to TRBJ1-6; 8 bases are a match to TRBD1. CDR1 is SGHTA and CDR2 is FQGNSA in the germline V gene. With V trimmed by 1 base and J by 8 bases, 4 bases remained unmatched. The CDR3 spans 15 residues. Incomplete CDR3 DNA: TGTGCCAGCAGCTTAGGGGCGGGACAGGATTCACCC. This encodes CASSLGAGQDSP. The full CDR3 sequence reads CASSLGAGQDSPLHF.

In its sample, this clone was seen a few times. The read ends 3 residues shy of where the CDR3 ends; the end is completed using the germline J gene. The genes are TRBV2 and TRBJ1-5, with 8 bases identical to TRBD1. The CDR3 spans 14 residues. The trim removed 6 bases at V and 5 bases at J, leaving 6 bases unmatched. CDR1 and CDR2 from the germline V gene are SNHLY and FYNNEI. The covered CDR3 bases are TGTGCCAGCAGGCCAGGGGGCGCGGATCAGCCC. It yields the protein CASRPGGADQP. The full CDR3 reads CASRPGGADQPQHF.

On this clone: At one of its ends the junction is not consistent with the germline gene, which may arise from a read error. The CDR3 region is CASNTGLGSKQPQHF. The sequenced CDR3 bases are TGTGCCAGCAACACAGGGTTGGGTAGCAAGCAGCCC. V is TRBV6-2 or TRBV6-3 and J is TRBJ1-5; D is possibly TRBD1 (6 bases). The read finishes 3 residues shy of the CDR3 end, and the germline J gene is used to complete it. This CDR3 region has 15 residues. The germline CDR1 and CDR2 sequences are MNHEY and SVGEGT.

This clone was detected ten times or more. CDR3 DNA, as far as it was read: TGTGCCATCAGTGAGGCGGACAGGGACCTCTCCTACGAG. Amino acids: CAISEADRDLSYE. The whole CDR3 sequence is CAISEADRDLSYEQYF. The gene calls are TRBV10-3 and TRBJ2-7; 8 positions match TRBD1. Read sequence stops 3 residues before the CDR3 end, and the germline J gene provides the missing end. Germline lookup yields CDR1 ENHRY and CDR2 SYGVKD. This CDR3 comprises 16 residues. Trimming cost V 2 bases and J 0 bases; bases outside gene matches: 6.

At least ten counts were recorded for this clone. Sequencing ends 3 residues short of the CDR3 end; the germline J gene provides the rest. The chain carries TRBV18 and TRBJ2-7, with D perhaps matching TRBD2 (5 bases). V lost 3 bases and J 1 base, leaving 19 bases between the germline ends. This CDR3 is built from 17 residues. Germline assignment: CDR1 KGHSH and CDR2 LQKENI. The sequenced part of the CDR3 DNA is TGTGCCAGCTCACCCCGGGGTCCCCAGCAATCGTCCTACGAG. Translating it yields CASSPRGPQQSSYE. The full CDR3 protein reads CASSPRGPQQSSYEQYF.

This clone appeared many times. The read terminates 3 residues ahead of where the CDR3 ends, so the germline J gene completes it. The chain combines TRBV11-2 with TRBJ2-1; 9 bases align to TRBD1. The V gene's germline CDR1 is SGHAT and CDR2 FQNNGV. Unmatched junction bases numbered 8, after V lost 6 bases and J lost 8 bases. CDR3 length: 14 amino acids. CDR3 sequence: CASRIQGAGDEQFF. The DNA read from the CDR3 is TGTGCCAGCAGGATACAGGGGGCTGGGGATGAG.

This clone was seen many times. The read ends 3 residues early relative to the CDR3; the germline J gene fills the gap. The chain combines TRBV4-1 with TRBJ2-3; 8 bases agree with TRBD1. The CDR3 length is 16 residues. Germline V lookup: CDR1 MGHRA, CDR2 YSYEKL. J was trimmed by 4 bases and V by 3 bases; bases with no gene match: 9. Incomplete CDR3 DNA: TGCGCCAGCAGCCATCTGACAGGGGAAGGGGCAGATACG. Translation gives CASSHLTGEGADT. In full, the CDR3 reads CASSHLTGEGADTQYF.